Listed here is a single T cell receptor beta chain. The antigen is unknown. Molecular barcoding with unique molecular identifiers was used for the TCRbeta library. TCRdb reprocessed the PCR reads via MiXCR and lists one record per CDR3 protein. This table has around 270,000 distinct CDR3 sequences, roughly 7.8% appearing once. The data are from a study of T-cell reconstitution after alpha-beta-depleted transplantation in children. CDR1 is DFQATT, CDR2 SNEGSKA, per germline (reference sequence). The CDR3 covers 16 residues. Losses at the gene ends were 0 bases for V and 2 bases for J; bases not matched to a gene: 8. General observations from the study: Newly generated T cells supplied most T-cell counts and diversity one year post-transplant.

The TCR comes from a female patient aged 2 to 10 who had a stem cell transplant for Fanconi anemia, so the T cells may come from the graft donor. Specimen: peripheral blood, collected 360 days after TCRalphabeta/CD19-depleted stem cell transplant. The chain combines TRBV20-1 with TRBJ2-3, with 7 nucleotides matching TRBD2. CDR3 in amino acids: CSARDRLAEPTDTQYF. CDR3 in DNA: TGCAGTGCTAGAGATCGGCTAGCGGAGCCCACAGATACGCAGTATTTT.